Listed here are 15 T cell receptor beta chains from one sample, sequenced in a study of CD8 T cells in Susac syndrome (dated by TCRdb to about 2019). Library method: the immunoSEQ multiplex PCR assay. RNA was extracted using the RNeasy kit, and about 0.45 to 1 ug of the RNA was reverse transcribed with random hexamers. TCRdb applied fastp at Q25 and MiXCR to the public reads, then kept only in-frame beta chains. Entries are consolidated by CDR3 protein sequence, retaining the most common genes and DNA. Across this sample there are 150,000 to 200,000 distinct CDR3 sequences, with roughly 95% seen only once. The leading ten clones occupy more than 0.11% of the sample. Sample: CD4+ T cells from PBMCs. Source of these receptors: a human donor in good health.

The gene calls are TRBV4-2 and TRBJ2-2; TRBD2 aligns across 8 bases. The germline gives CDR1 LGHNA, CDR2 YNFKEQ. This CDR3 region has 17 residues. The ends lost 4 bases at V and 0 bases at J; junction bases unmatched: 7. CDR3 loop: CASSRDRGGTNTGELFF. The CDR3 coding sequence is TGTGCCAGCAGCCGGGATCGCGGGGGGACGAACACCGGGGAGCTGTTTTTT.

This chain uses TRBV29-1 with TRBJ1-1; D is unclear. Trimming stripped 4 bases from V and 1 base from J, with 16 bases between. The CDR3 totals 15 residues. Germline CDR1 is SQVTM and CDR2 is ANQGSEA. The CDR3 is CSVARRDSGNTEAFF. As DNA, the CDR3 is TGCAGCGTTGCGAGAAGGGATAGTGGGAACACTGAAGCTTTCTTT.

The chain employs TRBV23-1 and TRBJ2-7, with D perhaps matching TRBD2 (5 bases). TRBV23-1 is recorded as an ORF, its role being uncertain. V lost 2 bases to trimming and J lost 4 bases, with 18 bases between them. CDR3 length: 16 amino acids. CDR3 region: CASSQGSEGLGYEQYF. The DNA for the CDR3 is TGCGCCAGCAGTCAAGGGAGCGAAGGGCTTGGATACGAGCAGTACTTC.

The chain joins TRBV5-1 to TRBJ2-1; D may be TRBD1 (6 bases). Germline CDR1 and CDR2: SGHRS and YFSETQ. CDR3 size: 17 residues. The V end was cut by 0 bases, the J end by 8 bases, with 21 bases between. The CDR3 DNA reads TGCGCCAGCAGCTTGGAACCCCAGGGGTTACAGATGGATGAGCAGTTCTTC. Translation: CASSLEPQGLQMDEQFF.

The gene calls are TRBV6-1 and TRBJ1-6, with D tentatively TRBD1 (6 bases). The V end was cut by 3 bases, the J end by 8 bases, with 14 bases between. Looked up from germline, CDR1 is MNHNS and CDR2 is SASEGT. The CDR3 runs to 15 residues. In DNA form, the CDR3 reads TGTGCCAGCAGTGAGTACAGGGTGGGGGATTCACCCCTCCACTTT. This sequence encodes CASSEYRVGDSPLHF.

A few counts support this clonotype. CDR3 residues: CASSLAGQGEETQYF. CDR3 nucleotide sequence: TGCGCCAGCAGCTTGGCGGGACAGGGGGAAGAGACCCAGTACTTC. The chain uses TRBV5-1 and TRBJ2-5; TRBD1 aligns across 11 bases. The CDR3 has 15 residues. The V gene end was trimmed by 0 bases and the J gene end by 3 bases; junction bases not matched to a gene: 1. Germline V gene sequence: CDR1 SGHRS, CDR2 YFSETQ.

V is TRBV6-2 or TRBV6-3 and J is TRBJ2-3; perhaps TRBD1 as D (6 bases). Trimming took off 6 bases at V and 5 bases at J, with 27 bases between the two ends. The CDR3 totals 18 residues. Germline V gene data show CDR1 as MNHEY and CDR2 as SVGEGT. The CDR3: CASRPLPMDSFPRDTQYF. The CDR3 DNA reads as TGTGCCAGCAGACCTCTCCCCATGGACAGCTTCCCCCGAGATACGCAGTATTTT.

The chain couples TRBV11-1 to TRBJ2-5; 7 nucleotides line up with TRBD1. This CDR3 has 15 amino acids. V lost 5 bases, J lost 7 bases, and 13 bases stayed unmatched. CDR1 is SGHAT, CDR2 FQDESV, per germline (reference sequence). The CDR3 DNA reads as TGTGCCAGCAGCGCGGAAGAGGGGACAGCAGGGACCCAGTACTTC. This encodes CASSAEEGTAGTQYF.

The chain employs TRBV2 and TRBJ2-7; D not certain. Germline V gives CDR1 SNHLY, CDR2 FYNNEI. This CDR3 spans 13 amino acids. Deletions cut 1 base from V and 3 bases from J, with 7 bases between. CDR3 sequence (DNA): TGTGCCAGCAGTGAAGAACTGGTCTACGAGCAGTACTTC. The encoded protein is CASSEELVYEQYF.

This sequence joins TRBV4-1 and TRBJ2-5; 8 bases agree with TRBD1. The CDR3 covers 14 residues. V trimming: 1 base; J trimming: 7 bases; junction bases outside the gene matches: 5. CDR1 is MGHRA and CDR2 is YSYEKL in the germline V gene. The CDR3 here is CASSQGTGHGTQYF. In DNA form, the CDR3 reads TGCGCCAGCAGCCAAGGGACAGGGCATGGGACCCAGTACTTC.

The CDR3 DNA reads as TGCGCCAGCAGCTTGGCGGGGTCCAGATCCACCGGGGAGCTGTTTTTT. Encoded protein: CASSLAGSRSTGELFF. V is TRBV5-1 and J is TRBJ2-2; TRBD2 might be the D (5 bases). Trimming removed 0 bases from V and 4 bases from J, with 13 bases in between. The CDR3 spans 16 residues. Germline CDR1 and CDR2: SGHRS and YFSETQ.

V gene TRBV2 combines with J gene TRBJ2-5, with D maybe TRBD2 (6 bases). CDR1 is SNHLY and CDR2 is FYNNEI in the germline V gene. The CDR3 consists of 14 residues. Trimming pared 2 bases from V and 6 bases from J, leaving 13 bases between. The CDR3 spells CASSEPEGGKTQYF. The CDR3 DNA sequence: TGTGCCAGCAGTGAACCCGAAGGAGGGAAGACCCAGTACTTC.

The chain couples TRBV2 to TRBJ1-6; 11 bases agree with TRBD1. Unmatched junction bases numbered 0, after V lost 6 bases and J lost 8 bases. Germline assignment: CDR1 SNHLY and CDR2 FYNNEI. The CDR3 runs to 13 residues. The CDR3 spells CASRGQGDSPLHF. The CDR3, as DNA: TGTGCCAGCAGGGGACAGGGGGATTCACCCCTCCACTTT.

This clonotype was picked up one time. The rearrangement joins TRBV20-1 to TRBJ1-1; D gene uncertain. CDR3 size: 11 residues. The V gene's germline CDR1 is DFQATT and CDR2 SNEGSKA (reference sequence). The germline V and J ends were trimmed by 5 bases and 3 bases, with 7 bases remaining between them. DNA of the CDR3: TGCAGTGCTCTAGAGGACACTGAAGCTTTCTTT. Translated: CSALEDTEAFF.

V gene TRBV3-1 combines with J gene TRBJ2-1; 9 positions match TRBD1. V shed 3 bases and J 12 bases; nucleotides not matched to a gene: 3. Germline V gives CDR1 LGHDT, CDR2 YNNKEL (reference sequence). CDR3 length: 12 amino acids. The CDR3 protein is CASSQGTGLQFF. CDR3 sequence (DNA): TGTGCCAGCAGCCAGGGGACAGGGTTGCAGTTCTTC.